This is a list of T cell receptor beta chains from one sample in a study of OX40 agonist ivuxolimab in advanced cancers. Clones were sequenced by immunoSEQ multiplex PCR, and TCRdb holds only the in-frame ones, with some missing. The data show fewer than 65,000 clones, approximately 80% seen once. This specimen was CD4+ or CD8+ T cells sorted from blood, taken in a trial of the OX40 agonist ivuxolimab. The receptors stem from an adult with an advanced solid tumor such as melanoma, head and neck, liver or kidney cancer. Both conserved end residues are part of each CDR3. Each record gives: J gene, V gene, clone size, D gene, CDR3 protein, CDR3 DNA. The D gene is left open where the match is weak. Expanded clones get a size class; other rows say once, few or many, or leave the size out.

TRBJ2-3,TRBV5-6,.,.,CASSRSDTQYF,TGTGCCAGCAGCCGGAGCGATACGCAGTATTTT
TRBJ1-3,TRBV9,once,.,CASSGLTGSGNTIYF,TGTGCCAGCAGCGGACTGACAGGCTCTGGAAACACCATATATTTT
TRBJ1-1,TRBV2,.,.,CASRGDLTEAFF,TGTGCCAGCAGGGGGGACCTCACTGAAGCTTTCTTT
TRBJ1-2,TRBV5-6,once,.,CASRYLGVGGGYTF,TGTGCCAGCAGATATTTAGGGGTTGGCGGTGGCTACACCTTC
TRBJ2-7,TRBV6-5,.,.,CASTMGRDASYEQYF,TGTGCCAGCACCATGGGGCGGGACGCCTCCTACGAGCAGTACTTC
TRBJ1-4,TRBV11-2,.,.,CASSLLGDEKLFF,TGTGCCAGCAGCTTACTAGGGGATGAAAAACTGTTTTTT
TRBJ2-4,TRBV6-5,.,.,CASSPWGQGKDIQYF,TGTGCCAGCAGCCCCTGGGGGCAGGGAAAGGACATTCAGTACTTC
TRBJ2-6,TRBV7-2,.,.,CASSLGGGTGANVLTF,TGTGCCAGCAGCTTAGGAGGGGGGACTGGGGCCAACGTCCTGACTTTC
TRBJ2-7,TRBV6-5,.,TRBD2,CASSRTSRSYEQYF,TGTGCCAGCAGCCGGACTAGCAGATCCTACGAGCAGTACTTC
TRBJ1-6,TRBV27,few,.,CASSLSGRGNSPLHF,TGTGCCAGCAGTTTATCGGGCAGGGGCAATTCACCCCTCCACTTT
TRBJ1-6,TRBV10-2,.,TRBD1,CASSRDRVNSPLHF,TGCGCCAGCAGTCGGGACAGGGTAAATTCACCCCTCCACTTT
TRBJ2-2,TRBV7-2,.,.,CASSFRGRAGELFF,TGTGCCAGCAGCTTCAGGGGACGGGCCGGGGAGCTGTTTTTT
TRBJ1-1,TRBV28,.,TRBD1,CASLDRDRANTEAFF,TGTGCCAGCTTAGACCGGGACAGGGCCAACACTGAAGCTTTCTTT
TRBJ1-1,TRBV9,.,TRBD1,CASVPRTGAEAFF,TGTGCCAGCGTCCCTCGGACAGGGGCTGAAGCTTTCTTT
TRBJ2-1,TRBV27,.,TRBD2,CASSLTSGRAYNEQFF,TGTGCCAGCAGCCTGACTAGCGGGAGGGCCTACAATGAGCAGTTCTTC
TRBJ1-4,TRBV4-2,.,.,CASSLEVGNEKLFF,TGTGCCAGCAGCTTGGAGGTCGGGAATGAAAAACTGTTTTTT
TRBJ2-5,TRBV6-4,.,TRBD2,CASGGTSTWSRETQYF,TGTGCCAGCGGGGGGACTAGCACTTGGTCAAGGGAGACCCAGTACTTC
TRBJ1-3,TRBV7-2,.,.,CASSPGTYGNTIYF,TGTGCCAGCAGCCCTGGTACCTATGGAAACACCATATATTTT
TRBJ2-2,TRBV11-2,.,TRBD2,CASSLAGLAGGHNTGELFF,TGTGCCAGCAGCTTAGCCGGACTAGCGGGAGGGCATAACACCGGGGAGCTGTTTTTT
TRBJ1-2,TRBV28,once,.,CASSPDGDAYGYTF,TGTGCCAGCAGCCCCGATGGGGATGCCTATGGCTACACCTTC
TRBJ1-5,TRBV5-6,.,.,CASSRGLTLASNQPQHF,TGTGCCAGCAGCCGGGGGCTGACTCTAGCGAGCAATCAGCCCCAGCATTTT
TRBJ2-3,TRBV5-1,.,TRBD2,CASSFGYRGRPGDTQYF,TGCGCCAGCAGCTTTGGGTATCGCGGGAGGCCGGGGGATACGCAGTATTTT
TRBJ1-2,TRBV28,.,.,CASSSRGRAGYTF,TGTGCCAGCAGTTCCCGGGGGAGGGCTGGCTACACCTTC
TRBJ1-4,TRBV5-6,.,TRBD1,CASSDTGGATNEKLFF,TGTGCCAGCAGCGACACAGGGGGAGCAACTAATGAAAAACTGTTTTTT
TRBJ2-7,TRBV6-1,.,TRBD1,CASSSPRQGAYEQYF,TGTGCCAGCAGCTCCCCCAGACAGGGTGCCTACGAGCAGTACTTC
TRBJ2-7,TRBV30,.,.,CAWSYGLSYEQYF,TGTGCCTGGAGCTATGGCCTTAGCTACGAGCAGTACTTC
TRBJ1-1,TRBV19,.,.,CASPPPEAFF,TGTGCCAGTCCCCCCCCTGAAGCTTTCTTT
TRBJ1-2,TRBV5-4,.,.,CASSLYGTANYGYTF,TGTGCCAGCAGCTTGTACGGGACGGCTAACTATGGCTACACCTTC
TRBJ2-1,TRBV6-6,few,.,CASLEMSEQFF,TGTGCCAGCTTGGAGATGAGTGAGCAGTTCTTC
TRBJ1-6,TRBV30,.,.,CAWSLWTENSPLHF,TGTGCCTGGAGTTTGTGGACAGAAAATTCACCCCTCCACTTT
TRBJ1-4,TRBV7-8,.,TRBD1,CASTQTGTGNEKLFF,TGTGCCAGCACGCAAACGGGGACAGGGAATGAAAAACTGTTTTTT
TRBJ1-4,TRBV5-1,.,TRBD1,CASSGRGLANEKLFF,TGTGCCAGCAGCGGGAGGGGGCTGGCTAATGAAAAACTGTTTTTT
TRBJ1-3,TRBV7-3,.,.,CASSSAGGAGNTIYF,TGTGCCAGCAGCTCGGCCGGGGGGGCTGGAAACACCATATATTTT
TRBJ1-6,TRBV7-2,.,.,CASSLAWPQGSSYNSPLHF,TGTGCCAGCAGCTTAGCGTGGCCCCAGGGGAGCTCCTATAATTCACCCCTCCACTTT
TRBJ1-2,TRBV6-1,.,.,CASSPPIGVYYGYTF,TGTGCCAGCAGCCCTCCTATTGGGGTATACTATGGCTACACCTTC
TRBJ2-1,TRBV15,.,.,CATSRVGTSYNEQFF,TGTGCCACCAGCAGAGTAGGGACGTCCTACAATGAGCAGTTCTTC